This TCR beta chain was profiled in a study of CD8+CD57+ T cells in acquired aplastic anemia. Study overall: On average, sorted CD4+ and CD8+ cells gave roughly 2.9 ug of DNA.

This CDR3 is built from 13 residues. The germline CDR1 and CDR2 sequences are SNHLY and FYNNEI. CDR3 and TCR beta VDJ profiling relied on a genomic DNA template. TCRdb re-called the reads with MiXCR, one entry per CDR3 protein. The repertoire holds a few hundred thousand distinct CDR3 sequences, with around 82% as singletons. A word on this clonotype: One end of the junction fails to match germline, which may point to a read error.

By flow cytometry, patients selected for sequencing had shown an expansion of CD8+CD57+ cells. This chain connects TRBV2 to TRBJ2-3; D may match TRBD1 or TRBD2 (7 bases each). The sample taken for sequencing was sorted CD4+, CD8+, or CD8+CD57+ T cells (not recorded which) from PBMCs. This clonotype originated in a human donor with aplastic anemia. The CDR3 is CASGGGGTDTQNF. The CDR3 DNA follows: TGTGCCAGCGGGGGGGGGGGGACAGATACGCAGAACTTT.